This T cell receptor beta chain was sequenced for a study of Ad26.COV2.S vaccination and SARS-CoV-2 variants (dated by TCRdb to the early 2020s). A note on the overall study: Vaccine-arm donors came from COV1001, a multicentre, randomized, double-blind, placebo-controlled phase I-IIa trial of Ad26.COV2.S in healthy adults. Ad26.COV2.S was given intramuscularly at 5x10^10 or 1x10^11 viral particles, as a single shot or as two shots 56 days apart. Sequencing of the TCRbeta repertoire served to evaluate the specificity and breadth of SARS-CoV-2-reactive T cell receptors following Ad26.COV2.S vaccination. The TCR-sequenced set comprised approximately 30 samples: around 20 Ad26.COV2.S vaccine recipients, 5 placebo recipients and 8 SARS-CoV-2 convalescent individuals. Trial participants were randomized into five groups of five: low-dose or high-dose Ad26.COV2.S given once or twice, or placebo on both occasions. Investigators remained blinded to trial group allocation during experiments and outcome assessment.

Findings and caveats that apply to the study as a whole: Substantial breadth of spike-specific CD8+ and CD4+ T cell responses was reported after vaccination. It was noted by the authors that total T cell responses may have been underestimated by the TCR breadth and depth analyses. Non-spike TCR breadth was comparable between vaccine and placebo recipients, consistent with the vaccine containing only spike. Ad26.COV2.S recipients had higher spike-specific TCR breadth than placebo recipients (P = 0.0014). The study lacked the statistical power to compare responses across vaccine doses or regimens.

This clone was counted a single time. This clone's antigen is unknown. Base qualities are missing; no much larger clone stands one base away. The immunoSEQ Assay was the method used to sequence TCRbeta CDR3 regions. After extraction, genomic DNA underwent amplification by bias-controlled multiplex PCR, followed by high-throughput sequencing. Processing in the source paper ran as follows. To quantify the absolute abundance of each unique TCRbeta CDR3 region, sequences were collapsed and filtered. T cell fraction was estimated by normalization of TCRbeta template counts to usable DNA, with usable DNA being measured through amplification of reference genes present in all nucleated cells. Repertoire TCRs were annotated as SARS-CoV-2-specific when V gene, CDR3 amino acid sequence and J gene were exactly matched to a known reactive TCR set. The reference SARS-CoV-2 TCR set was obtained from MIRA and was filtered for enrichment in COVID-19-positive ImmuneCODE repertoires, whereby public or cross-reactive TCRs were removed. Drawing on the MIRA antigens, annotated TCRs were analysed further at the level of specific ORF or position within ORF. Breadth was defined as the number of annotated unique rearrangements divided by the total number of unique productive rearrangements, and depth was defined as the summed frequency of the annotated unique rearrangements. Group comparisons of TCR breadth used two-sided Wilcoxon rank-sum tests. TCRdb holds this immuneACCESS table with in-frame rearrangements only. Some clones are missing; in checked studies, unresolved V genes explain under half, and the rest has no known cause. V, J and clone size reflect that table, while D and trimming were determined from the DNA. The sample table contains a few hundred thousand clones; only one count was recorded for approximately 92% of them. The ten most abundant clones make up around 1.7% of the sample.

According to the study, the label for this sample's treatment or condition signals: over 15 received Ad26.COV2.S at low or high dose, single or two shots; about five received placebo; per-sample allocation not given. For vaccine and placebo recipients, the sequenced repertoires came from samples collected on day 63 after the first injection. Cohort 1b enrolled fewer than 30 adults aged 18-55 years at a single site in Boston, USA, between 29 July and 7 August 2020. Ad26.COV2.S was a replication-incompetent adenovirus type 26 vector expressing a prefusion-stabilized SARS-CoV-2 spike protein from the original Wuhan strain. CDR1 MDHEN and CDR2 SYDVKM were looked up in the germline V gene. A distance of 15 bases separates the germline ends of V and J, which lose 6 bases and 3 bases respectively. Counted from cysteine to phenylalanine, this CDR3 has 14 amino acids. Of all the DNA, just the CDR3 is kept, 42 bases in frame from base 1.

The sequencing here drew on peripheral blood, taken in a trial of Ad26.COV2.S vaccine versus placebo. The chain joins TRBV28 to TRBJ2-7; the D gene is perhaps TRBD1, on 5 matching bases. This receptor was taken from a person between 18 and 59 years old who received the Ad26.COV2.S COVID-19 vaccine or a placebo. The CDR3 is CASRGRPAHYEQYF. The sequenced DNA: TGTGCCAGCAGGGGGCGGCCAGCTCACTACGAGCAGTACTTC.